This TCR beta chain was identified in a study of cytomegalovirus exposure and HLA in healthy donors. Study-wide context: Of the donors genotyped, several hundred in all, less than 90% fell in the Caucasian-associated ancestry cluster. Study results and limitations: In an earlier analysis, in several hundred donors, most V segments appeared productive either ~87% or ~30% of the time. Analysis was performed later, and it showed HLA-associated TCR beta chains to be more clonally expanded than equally common others.

Germline CDR1 SGHVS, CDR2 FNYEAQ. CDR3 length: 12 amino acids. V gave up 1 base and J gave up 5 bases, with 5 bases separating them. In regard to this clone: Its antigen is unknown.

The primer mix had 60 Vbeta and 13 Jbeta primers. Clones were sequenced by immunoSEQ multiplex PCR, and TCRdb holds only the in-frame ones, with some missing. The sample holds about 140,000 clones, more than 75% seen once. Participants comprised healthy donors of bone marrow. The rearrangement joins TRBV7-6 to TRBJ2-5, with no clear D. Sequenced sample: PBMCs. This sequence originates from a man aged 30 to 45 in good health and CMV-seronegative. CDR3 region: CASSLEPETQYF. In nucleotides, the CDR3 is TGTGCCAGCAGCTTAGAGCCGGAGACCCAGTACTTC. The whole variable domain, filled in from reference TRBV7-6 and TRBJ2-5, reads GAGVSQSPRYKVTKRGQDVALRCDPISGHVSLYWYRQALGQGPEFLTYFNYEAQQDKSGLPNDRFSAERPEGSISTLTIQRTEQRDSAMYRCASSLEPETQYFGPGTRLLVL.